This is a list of T cell receptor beta chains from one sample in a study of cytotoxic CD8 clonotypes in ibrutinib-treated CLL. Data came from immunoSEQ multiplex PCR; TCRdb stores just in-frame clones and leaves some out. The table records about 60,000 clones, 56% of them present only once. The material sequenced was PBMCs, taken after 24 months of ibrutinib treatment. Receptors were obtained from a human donor with chronic lymphocytic leukemia. Both conserved end residues are part of each CDR3. The D gene is left open where the match is weak. Size values are once, few and many counts, or a class for expanded clones, and some rows have none.

d_call: -
clone_size: few
v_call: TRBV2
cdr3_length: 13
j_call: TRBJ2-7
cdr3_aa: CASSETGISEQYF
cdr3_nt: TGTGCCAGCAGTGAAACCGGGATAAGCGAGCAGTACTTC

d_call: -
clone_size: -
v_call: TRBV10-2
cdr3_length: 14
j_call: TRBJ2-3
cdr3_aa: CASSDPGYTDTQYF
cdr3_nt: TGCGCCAGCAGTGACCCCGGGTACACAGATACGCAGTATTTT

d_call: -
clone_size: -
v_call: TRBV2
cdr3_length: 15
j_call: TRBJ1-1
cdr3_aa: CASSVARIANTEAFF
cdr3_nt: TGTGCCAGCAGTGTCGCACGGATTGCAAACACTGAAGCTTTCTTT

d_call: TRBD2
clone_size: many
v_call: TRBV14
cdr3_length: 13
j_call: TRBJ2-1
cdr3_aa: CASSWGRALEQFF
cdr3_nt: TGTGCCAGCAGTTGGGGGAGGGCCCTTGAGCAGTTCTTC

d_call: TRBD2
clone_size: -
v_call: TRBV2
cdr3_length: 15
j_call: TRBJ2-3
cdr3_aa: CASRLAGGPGDTQYF
cdr3_nt: TGTGCCAGCAGACTAGCGGGGGGACCGGGTGATACGCAGTATTTT

d_call: TRBD1
clone_size: few
v_call: TRBV4-1
cdr3_length: 14
j_call: TRBJ2-3
cdr3_aa: CASSYGQGTDTQYF
cdr3_nt: TGCGCCAGCAGCTACGGACAGGGCACAGATACGCAGTATTTT

d_call: -
clone_size: once
v_call: TRBV14
cdr3_length: 15
j_call: TRBJ2-7
cdr3_aa: CASSYSIVRDDEQYF
cdr3_nt: TGTGCCAGCAGTTACTCGATCGTTAGGGACGACGAGCAGTACTTC

d_call: TRBD2
clone_size: -
v_call: TRBV6-1
cdr3_length: 15
j_call: TRBJ2-1
cdr3_aa: CASSGTSGPYNEQFF
cdr3_nt: TGTGCCAGCAGTGGGACTAGCGGGCCCTACAATGAGCAGTTCTTC

d_call: TRBD1
clone_size: once
v_call: TRBV7-9
cdr3_length: 15
j_call: TRBJ2-3
cdr3_aa: CASSFGGTGADTQYF
cdr3_nt: TGTGCCAGCAGCTTCGGTGGGACAGGGGCAGATACGCAGTATTTT

d_call: -
clone_size: few
v_call: TRBV5-1
cdr3_length: 15
j_call: TRBJ2-7
cdr3_aa: CASSLTGWSSYEQYF
cdr3_nt: TGCGCCAGCAGCCTAACAGGCTGGAGCTCCTACGAGCAGTACTTC

d_call: TRBD1
clone_size: -
v_call: TRBV28
cdr3_length: 15
j_call: TRBJ2-1
cdr3_aa: CASSGWGTGADEQFF
cdr3_nt: TGTGCCAGCAGTGGATGGGGGACAGGGGCGGATGAGCAGTTCTTC

d_call: -
clone_size: -
v_call: TRBV27
cdr3_length: 13
j_call: TRBJ1-3
cdr3_aa: CATRQSSGNTIYF
cdr3_nt: TGTGCCACACGACAGAGCTCTGGAAACACCATATATTTT

d_call: -
clone_size: -
v_call: TRBV11-2
cdr3_length: 15
j_call: TRBJ1-6
cdr3_aa: CASSPTTGLGSPLHF
cdr3_nt: TGTGCCAGCAGCCCCACGACAGGCTTGGGTTCACCCCTCCACTTT

d_call: TRBD1
clone_size: many
v_call: TRBV5-4
cdr3_length: 15
j_call: TRBJ2-7
cdr3_aa: CASSFPGQGVDEQYF
cdr3_nt: TGTGCCAGCAGCTTTCCGGGACAGGGTGTCGACGAGCAGTACTTC

d_call: -
clone_size: few
v_call: TRBV5-6
cdr3_length: 12
j_call: TRBJ2-2
cdr3_aa: CASSSRTGELFF
cdr3_nt: TGTGCCAGCAGTTCACGGACCGGGGAGCTGTTTTTT

d_call: -
clone_size: few
v_call: TRBV6-5
cdr3_length: 14
j_call: TRBJ2-3
cdr3_aa: CASKSAWGVNTQYF
cdr3_nt: TGTGCCAGCAAATCTGCTTGGGGGGTGAATACGCAGTATTTT

d_call: -
clone_size: -
v_call: TRBV7-8
cdr3_length: 12
j_call: TRBJ1-2
cdr3_aa: CASSLGGGGYTF
cdr3_nt: TGTGCCAGCAGCTTAGGTGGAGGAGGCTACACCTTC

d_call: -
clone_size: -
v_call: TRBV6-6
cdr3_length: 13
j_call: TRBJ2-7
cdr3_aa: CASTDLSSYEQYF
cdr3_nt: TGTGCCAGCACCGACCTAAGCTCCTACGAGCAGTACTTC

d_call: -
clone_size: few
v_call: TRBV18
cdr3_length: 14
j_call: TRBJ2-2
cdr3_aa: CASSPPGSYGELFF
cdr3_nt: TGTGCCAGCTCACCACCAGGCAGCTACGGGGAGCTGTTTTTT

d_call: -
clone_size: -
v_call: TRBV7-2
cdr3_length: 13
j_call: TRBJ1-5
cdr3_aa: CASSLILGQPQHF
cdr3_nt: TGTGCCAGCAGCTTAATCTTAGGACAGCCCCAGCATTTT

d_call: TRBD1
clone_size: -
v_call: TRBV6-5
cdr3_length: 13
j_call: TRBJ2-2
cdr3_aa: CASSDRATGELFF
cdr3_nt: TGTGCCAGCAGTGACAGGGCCACCGGGGAGCTGTTTTTT

d_call: -
clone_size: -
v_call: TRBV27
cdr3_length: 13
j_call: TRBJ1-4
cdr3_aa: CASTSIAGGDLFF
cdr3_nt: TGTGCCAGCACATCGATCGCCGGGGGGGACCTGTTTTTT

d_call: TRBD1
clone_size: -
v_call: TRBV28
cdr3_length: 17
j_call: TRBJ2-2
cdr3_aa: CASSRDRLRTNTGELFF
cdr3_nt: TGTGCCAGCAGTCGGGACAGACTTCGGACAAACACCGGGGAGCTGTTTTTT

d_call: -
clone_size: few
v_call: TRBV6-5
cdr3_length: 14
j_call: TRBJ2-6
cdr3_aa: CASNPHSGANVLTF
cdr3_nt: TGTGCCAGCAATCCACACTCTGGGGCCAACGTCCTGACTTTC

d_call: -
clone_size: -
v_call: TRBV11-3
cdr3_length: 13
j_call: TRBJ2-1
cdr3_aa: CASSGQQGSEQFF
cdr3_nt: TGTGCCAGCAGTGGTCAGCAGGGCAGTGAGCAGTTCTTC